These 30 T cell receptor beta chains share one sample of origin, sequenced in a study of OX40 agonist ivuxolimab in advanced cancers. Profiled with immunoSEQ multiplex PCR; TCRdb holds only in-frame clones, not every one. In the table there are about 70,000 clones, approximately 90% of which are singletons. The source material was CD4+ or CD8+ T cells sorted from blood, sampled in a trial of the OX40 agonist ivuxolimab. These receptors all stem from an adult with an advanced solid tumor such as melanoma, head and neck, liver or kidney cancer.

This rearrangement joins TRBV27 to TRBJ1-6; D might be TRBD1 (5 bases). The CDR3 is 14 amino acids. Germline loops: CDR1 MNHEY, CDR2 SMNVEV (reference sequence). With 3 bases removed from V and 11 bases from J, the gap between germline ends came to 14 bases. Here the CDR3 reads CASSFEGNFAPLHF. In DNA, the CDR3 is TGTGCCAGCAGTTTTGAGGGGAATTTTGCACCCCTCCACTTT.

This clone came up a few times. The chain has TRBV7-9 and TRBJ2-6, with D perhaps matching TRBD1 (6 bases). The CDR3 runs 16 residues. V lost 5 bases and J 0 bases, leaving 11 bases between the germline ends. From germline, CDR1 is SEHNR and CDR2 FQNEAQ (reference sequence). The chain's CDR3 is CASSPGQPSGANVLTF. CDR3 nucleotide sequence: TGTGCCAGCAGCCCGGGACAACCCTCTGGGGCCAACGTCCTGACTTTC. Full variable domain (remainder filled in from reference TRBV7-9 and TRBJ2-6): DTGVSQNPRHKITKRGQNVTFRCDPISEHNRLYWYRQTLGQGPEFLTYFQNEAQLEKSRLLSDRFSAERPKGSFSTLEIQRTEQGDSAMYLCASSPGQPSGANVLTFGAGSRLTVL.

The chain joins TRBV6-5 to TRBJ1-3; D call uncertain. The germline V gene encodes CDR1 MNHEY and CDR2 SVGAGI. V was clipped by 4 bases and J by 0 bases, with 13 bases between them. This CDR3 comprises 16 residues. CDR3 region: CASSSRTDLSGNTIYF. CDR3 coding DNA: TGTGCCAGCAGTTCAAGGACGGATCTCTCTGGAAACACCATATATTTT.

The rearrangement links TRBV10-1 to TRBJ2-7; D is undetermined. The CDR3 has 11 residues. Germline V gene data show CDR1 as WNHNN and CDR2 as SYGVQD (reference sequence). V gave up 6 bases and J gave up 6 bases, with 9 bases separating them. The CDR3 coding sequence is TGCGCCAGCAGAGTACGAAGCGAGCAGTACTTC. Its protein is CASRVRSEQYF.

This chain joins TRBV2 and TRBJ2-1; 14 positions match TRBD2. Germline V gene lookup returns CDR1 SNHLY and CDR2 FYNNEI. This CDR3 is 14 amino acids long. V was pared by 8 bases and J by 14 bases, with 11 bases of the junction left unmatched. The CDR3 loop is CASLQRTSGRREFF. DNA of the CDR3: TGTGCCAGCCTTCAACGGACTAGCGGGAGGAGGGAGTTCTTC.

The V call is TRBV30, the J call TRBJ1-4, with D maybe TRBD1 (5 bases). V lost 2 bases and J lost 0, with 10 bases in between. From germline, CDR1 is GTSNPN and CDR2 SVGIG (reference sequence). CDR3 size: 15 residues. For the CDR3, the DNA is TGTGCCTGGAGTCCGGGGACCGCAACTAATGAAAAACTGTTTTTT. It encodes CAWSPGTATNEKLFF.

In its sample, this clone was seen once. The chain uses TRBV5-1 and TRBJ2-1; 8 nucleotides agree with TRBD2. The CDR3 covers 17 residues. V lost 4 bases to trimming and J lost 0 bases; unmatched junction nucleotides: 9. CDR1 is SGHRS, CDR2 YFSETQ, per germline. The CDR3 here is CASSHAGGPSSYNEQFF. CDR3 sequence (DNA): TGCGCCAGCAGCCACGCGGGGGGTCCTAGCTCCTACAATGAGCAGTTCTTC.

The chain recombines TRBV5-4 with TRBJ2-1, with 8 bases aligning to TRBD1. Germline values: CDR1 SGHNT, CDR2 YYREEE (reference sequence). After removal of 4 bases from V and 0 bases from J, the junction contained 6 bases not matched to a gene. This CDR3 is 16 amino acids long. CDR3 DNA sequence: TGTGCCAGCAGCGCTGACAGGGGATCCTCCTACAATGAGCAGTTCTTC. Its protein is CASSADRGSSYNEQFF.

The chain couples TRBV11-2 to TRBJ2-7, with 8 positions matching TRBD1. V lost 1 base and J lost 3; bases outside the gene matches: 5. CDR3 length equals 15 residues. Germline CDR1 and CDR2: SGHAT and FQNNGV. In DNA, the CDR3 is TGTGCCAGCAGCTTAGTCAGGGGACAGGTCTACGAGCAGTACTTC. Encoded protein: CASSLVRGQVYEQYF.

The count of this clone is one. The chain joins TRBV4-3 to TRBJ1-5; D gene unclear. Germline CDR1 LGHNA, CDR2 YSLEER. V was cut by 4 bases and J by 6 bases, with 13 bases left in between. The CDR3 has 14 amino acids. CDR3 sequence (DNA): TGCGCCAGCAGCCCCACCTCGGCCGGTCAGCCCCAGCATTTT. Translation gives CASSPTSAGQPQHF.

The chain combines TRBV23-1 with TRBJ1-5, with TRBD1 matching 10 bases. TRBV23-1 is an ORF for which the function is uncertain. V trimming: 0 bases; J trimming: 3 bases; junction bases outside the gene matches: 14. CDR3 length equals 20 residues. DNA for the CDR3: TGCGCCAGCAGTCAATCTTCCGGGACAGGGGCCGGGTGTAACAATCAGCCCCAGCATTTT. As protein: CASSQSSGTGAGCNNQPQHF.

The CDR3 protein is CASSTSDSMAQHF. The CDR3, as DNA: TGTGCCAGTAGTACCTCGGACTCGATGGCCCAGCATTTT. The chain employs TRBV19 and TRBJ1-5; D not resolved. Trimming stripped 4 bases from V and 11 bases from J, with 15 bases between. From germline, CDR1 is LNHDA and CDR2 SQIVND (reference sequence). The CDR3 is 13 residues long. The full variable domain, with the rest looked up from reference TRBV19 and TRBJ1-5, is DGGITQSPKYLFRKEGQNVTLSCEQNLNHDAMYWYRQDPGQGLRLIYYSQIVNDFQKGDIAEGYSVSREKKESFPLTVTSAQKNPTAFYLCASSTSDSMAQHFGDGTRLSIL.

V and J are TRBV25-1 and TRBJ1-4, with TRBD1 as a possible D gene (6 bases). V lost 2 bases, J lost 8 bases, and 18 bases lay in between. There are 16 residues in the CDR3. CDR1 is MGHDK and CDR2 is SYGVNS in the germline V gene. The CDR3 protein is CASSEPRGGFREKLFF. The CDR3 region has the DNA TGTGCCAGCAGTGAACCTAGGGGGGGGTTTCGGGAAAAACTGTTTTTT.

CDR3 in amino acids: CASREPPGDSPLHF. CDR3 nucleotides: TGTGCCAGCAGGGAACCGCCGGGCGATTCACCCCTCCACTTT. V usage is TRBV28 and J usage is TRBJ1-6; D unclear. Trimming cost V 6 bases and J 8 bases, with 14 bases left between them. Germline CDR1 and CDR2: MDHEN and SYDVKM. The CDR3 spans 14 residues. Full variable domain (remainder filled in from reference TRBV28 and TRBJ1-6): DVKVTQSSRYLVKRTGEKVFLECVQDMDHENMFWYRQDPGLGLRLIYFSYDVKMKEKGDIPEGYSVSREKKERFSLILESASTNQTSMYLCASREPPGDSPLHFGNGTRLTVT.

As to this clone: One end of the junction does not line up with germline, which may come from a read error. V and J are TRBV7-9 and TRBJ1-5; D unresolved. Germline CDR1 and CDR2: SEHNR and FQNEAQ (reference sequence). This CDR3 has 15 amino acids. CDR3 bases: TGCGCCAGCAGCCAATTACGGGCTGACAATCAGCCCCAGCATTTT. Encoded protein: CASSQLRADNQPQHF.

In DNA form, the CDR3 reads TGCGCCAGCAGCGACCAGGGCAGCTCCTACGAGCAGTACTTC. Amino acid sequence: CASSDQGSSYEQYF. This chain connects TRBV5-1 to TRBJ2-7, with D possibly TRBD1 on 5 matching bases. Germline V gene sequence: CDR1 SGHRS, CDR2 YFSETQ. The CDR3 runs 14 residues. Trimming took off 4 bases at V and 0 bases at J, with 11 bases between the two ends.

This rearrangement joins TRBV5-1 to TRBJ2-3; D may be TRBD1 or TRBD2 (5 bases each). The V gene's germline CDR1 is SGHRS and CDR2 YFSETQ. CDR3 length: 15 amino acids. The V and J ends lost 0 bases and 0 bases respectively, with 8 bases between them. The CDR3 DNA sequence: TGCGCCAGCAGCTTGGCGGGGCCTAGCACAGATACGCAGTATTTT. Translating gives CASSLAGPSTDTQYF.

This chain uses TRBV28 with TRBJ2-7, with unresolved D. This CDR3 is built from 13 residues. V was clipped by 8 bases and J by 6 bases, with 17 bases between them. The germline gives CDR1 MDHEN, CDR2 SYDVKM. CDR3 amino acids: CASWSWTGSEQYF. Here the CDR3 DNA reads TGTGCCAGCTGGTCCTGGACCGGGTCCGAGCAGTACTTC.

The chain recombines TRBV2 with TRBJ1-1; no clear D gene. The CDR3 runs 12 residues. The V end was cut by 7 bases, the J end by 6 bases, with 12 bases between. Germline V CDR1 and CDR2: SNHLY, FYNNEI. The CDR3, as DNA: TGTGCCAGCATTCGGGGAGGCCCTGAAGCTTTCTTT. It encodes CASIRGGPEAFF.

The rearrangement links TRBV28 to TRBJ1-4; 7 positions agree with TRBD1. This CDR3 has 16 residues. The germline CDR1 and CDR2 sequences are MDHEN and SYDVKM. With V trimmed by 8 bases and J by 3 bases, 12 bases remained unmatched. The CDR3 spells CASQGGGGAANEKLFF. Here the CDR3 DNA reads TGTGCCAGCCAAGGGGGAGGGGGCGCGGCTAATGAAAAACTGTTTTTT.

V gene TRBV5-1 combines with J gene TRBJ2-2; D ambiguous. The ends were cut back, 3 bases at V and 5 bases at J, with 14 bases in the middle. Germline CDR1 SGHRS, CDR2 YFSETQ. The CDR3 runs to 15 residues. The CDR3 DNA reads as TGCGCCAGCAGCTCCCCGGACGGCTCGACCGGGGAGCTGTTTTTT. Its translation is CASSSPDGSTGELFF.

The V and J genes are TRBV18 and TRBJ2-7; TRBD2 matches at 11 bases. The CDR3 has 15 residues. V dropped 0 bases and J dropped 2; count of bases not matched to a gene: 0. Germline CDR1 is KGHSH and CDR2 is LQKENI. The CDR3 reads CASSPPGLAAYEQYF. The DNA for the CDR3 is TGTGCCAGCTCACCACCGGGACTAGCGGCCTACGAGCAGTACTTC.

This chain uses TRBV5-1 with TRBJ2-3; the D is unclear. This CDR3 spans 12 amino acids. Per the germline V gene, CDR1 is SGHRS and CDR2 is YFSETQ. V was clipped by 4 bases and J by 8 bases, with 11 bases between them. CDR3: CASSQEVGTQYF. Written as DNA, the CDR3 is TGCGCCAGCAGCCAAGAAGTAGGTACGCAGTATTTT.

A single count supports this clone. J is TRBJ1-5 and V is TRBV30, with 8 positions matching TRBD1. V was pared by 0 bases and J by 5 bases, with 9 bases of the junction left unmatched. The CDR3 is 16 residues long. Germline CDR1 is GTSNPN and CDR2 is SVGIG (reference sequence). The CDR3 bases are TGTGCCTGGAGTGTCCGGGACAGGCTTCCATATCAGCCCCAGCATTTT. Its translation: CAWSVRDRLPYQPQHF.

J is TRBJ2-1 and V is TRBV7-3; 15 positions match TRBD2. CDR3 size: 16 residues. J gave up 8 bases and V 6 bases, and 8 bases lay outside the gene matches. Germline assignment: CDR1 SGHTA and CDR2 FQGTGA. The CDR3 DNA sequence: TGTGCCAGCAGGCCCGGACTAGCGGGGGGGCGAGATGAGCAGTTCTTC. This encodes CASRPGLAGGRDEQFF. Full variable domain (remainder filled in from reference TRBV7-3 and TRBJ2-1): GAGVSQTPSNKVTEKGKYVELRCDPISGHTALYWYRQSLGQGPEFLIYFQGTGAADDSGLPNDRFFAVRPEGSVSTLKIQRTERGDSAVYLCASRPGLAGGRDEQFFGPGTRLTVL.

The chain is built from TRBV6-6 and TRBJ2-7; no clear D. Per the germline V gene, CDR1 is MNHNY and CDR2 is SVGAGI (reference sequence). Deletions cut 10 bases from V and 9 bases from J, with 16 bases between. This CDR3 has 11 amino acids. DNA of the CDR3: TGTGCCACCCTGGGCCAACACGGGCAGTACTTC. Translation gives CATLGQHGQYF.

The chain has TRBV12-5 and TRBJ2-3; TRBD2 might be the D (6 bases). Trimming shortened V by 1 base and J by 0 bases, and 11 bases separated the two germline ends. In germline, CDR1 is LGHNT, CDR2 FRNRAP. The CDR3 contains 16 residues. The CDR3 here is CASGLALATSTDTQYF. The CDR3 nucleotides read TGTGCTAGTGGTTTGGCCCTAGCGACTAGCACAGATACGCAGTATTTT.

The rearrangement uses TRBV6-5 and TRBJ1-1; D gene unclear. CDR1 MNHEY and CDR2 SVGAGI come from the germline V gene. With 1 base removed from V and 9 bases from J, the gap between germline ends came to 15 bases. The CDR3 is 14 amino acids. The CDR3 spells CASSYYLTDVKAFF. The DNA of the CDR3 is TGTGCCAGCAGTTACTATTTGACCGATGTGAAAGCTTTCTTT.

The chain joins TRBV5-1 to TRBJ1-3, with D possibly matching TRBD1 (6 bases). The germline gives CDR1 SGHRS, CDR2 YFSETQ. CDR3 length: 15 residues. The ends were cut back, 4 bases at V and 2 bases at J, with 13 bases in the middle. The CDR3 sequence: CASSPTPGAGNTIYF. CDR3 sequence (DNA): TGCGCCAGCAGCCCGACCCCAGGGGCTGGAAACACCATATATTTT.

This clone showed up just a few times. The chain employs TRBV30 and TRBJ1-1, with D unresolved. V was clipped by 0 bases and J by 1 base, with 6 bases between them. The germline gives CDR1 GTSNPN, CDR2 SVGIG (reference sequence). The CDR3 length is 13 residues. CDR3 nucleotides: TGTGCCTGGAGTGTAGACACGAACACTGAAGCTTTCTTT. This translates into CAWSVDTNTEAFF. Based on the CDR3 plus reference TRBV30 and TRBJ1-1, the full variable domain is SQTIHQWPATLVQPVGSPLSLECTVEGTSNPNLYWYRQAAGRGLQLLFYSVGIGQISSEVPQNLSASRPQDRQFILSSKKLLLSDSGFYLCAWSVDTNTEAFFGQGTRLTVV.